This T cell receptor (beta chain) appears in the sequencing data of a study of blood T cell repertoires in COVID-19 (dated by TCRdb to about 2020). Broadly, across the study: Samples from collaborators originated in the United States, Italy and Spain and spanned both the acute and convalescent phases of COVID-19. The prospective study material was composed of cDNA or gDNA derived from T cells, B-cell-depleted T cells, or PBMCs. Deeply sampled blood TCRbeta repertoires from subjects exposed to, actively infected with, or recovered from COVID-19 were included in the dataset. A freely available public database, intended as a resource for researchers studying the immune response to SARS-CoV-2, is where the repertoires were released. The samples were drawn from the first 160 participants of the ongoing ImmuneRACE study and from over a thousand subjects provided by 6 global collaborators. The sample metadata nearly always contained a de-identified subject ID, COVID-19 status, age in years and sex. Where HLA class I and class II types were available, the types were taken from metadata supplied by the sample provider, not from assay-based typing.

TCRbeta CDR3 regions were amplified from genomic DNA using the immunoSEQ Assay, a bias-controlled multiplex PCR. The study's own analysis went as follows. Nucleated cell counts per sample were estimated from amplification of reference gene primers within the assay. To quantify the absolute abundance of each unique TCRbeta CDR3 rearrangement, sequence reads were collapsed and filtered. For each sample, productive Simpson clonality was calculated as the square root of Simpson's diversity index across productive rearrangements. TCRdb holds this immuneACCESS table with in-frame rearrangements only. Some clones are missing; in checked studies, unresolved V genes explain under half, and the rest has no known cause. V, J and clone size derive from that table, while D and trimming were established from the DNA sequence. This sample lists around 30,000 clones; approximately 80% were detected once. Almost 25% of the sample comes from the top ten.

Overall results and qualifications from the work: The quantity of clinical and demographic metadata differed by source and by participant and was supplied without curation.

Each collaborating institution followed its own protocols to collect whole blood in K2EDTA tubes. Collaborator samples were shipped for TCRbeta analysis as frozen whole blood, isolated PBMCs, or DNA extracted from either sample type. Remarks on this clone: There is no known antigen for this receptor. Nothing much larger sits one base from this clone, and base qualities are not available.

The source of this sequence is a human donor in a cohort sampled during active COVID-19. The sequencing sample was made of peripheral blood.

The DNA sequence is given as TGTGCCAGCAGTTTACTTCCTGCAGCGGGAGTCAACTACGAGCAGTACTTC. Its translation is CASSLLPAAGVNYEQYF. The chain is encoded by TRBV28 joined to TRBJ2-7; the junction holds 8 bases that match TRBD2. The CDR3 spans 17 residues, from the cysteine through the phenylalanine. Kept here is only the CDR3 DNA, which spans 51 bases and is read in frame from base 1. V and J are trimmed by 2 bases and 3 bases, and the gene matches miss 12 bases of the junction. CDR1 and CDR2 were assigned from the germline V gene as MDHEN and SYDVKM.